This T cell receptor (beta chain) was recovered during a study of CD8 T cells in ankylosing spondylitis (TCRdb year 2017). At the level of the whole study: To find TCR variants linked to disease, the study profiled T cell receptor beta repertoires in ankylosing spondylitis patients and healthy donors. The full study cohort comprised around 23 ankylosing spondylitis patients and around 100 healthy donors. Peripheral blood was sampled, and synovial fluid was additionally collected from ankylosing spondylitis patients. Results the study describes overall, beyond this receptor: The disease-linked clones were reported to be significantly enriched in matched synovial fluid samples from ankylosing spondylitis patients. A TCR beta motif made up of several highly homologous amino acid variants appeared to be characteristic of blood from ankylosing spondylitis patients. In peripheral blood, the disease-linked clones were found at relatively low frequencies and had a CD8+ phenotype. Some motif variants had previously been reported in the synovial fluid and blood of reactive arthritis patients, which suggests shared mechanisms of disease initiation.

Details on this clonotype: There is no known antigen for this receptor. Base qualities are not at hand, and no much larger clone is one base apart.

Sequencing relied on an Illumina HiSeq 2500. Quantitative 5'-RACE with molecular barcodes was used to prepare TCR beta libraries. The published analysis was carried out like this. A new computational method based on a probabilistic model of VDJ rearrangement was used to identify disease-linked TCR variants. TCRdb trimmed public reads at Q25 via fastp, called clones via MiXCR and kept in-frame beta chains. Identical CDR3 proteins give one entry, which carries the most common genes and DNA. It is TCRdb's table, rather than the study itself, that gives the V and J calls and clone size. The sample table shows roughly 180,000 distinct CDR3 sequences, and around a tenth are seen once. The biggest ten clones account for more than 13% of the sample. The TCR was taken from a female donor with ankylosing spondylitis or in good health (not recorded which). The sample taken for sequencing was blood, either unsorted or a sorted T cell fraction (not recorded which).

The CDR3 amino acid sequence is: CASRRTRSSYEQYF. The DNA sequence reads TGTGCCAGCAGGCGGACTAGGAGCTCCTACGAGCAGTACTTC. The V and J segments used are TRBV5-5 and TRBJ2-7; 7 bases in the middle match TRBD2. For CDR1 and CDR2, the germline V gene (reference sequence) lists SGHKS and YYEKEE. The CDR3 runs 14 amino acids, cysteine and phenylalanine included. This entry keeps only the CDR3 DNA: 42 bases, framed from base 1. V lost 5 bases and J lost 0 bases, and the count of bases not matched to a germline gene is 5.